This TCR beta chain is from a study of a mutant IDH1 vaccine in newly diagnosed glioma. Study in general: Eight vaccine injections were given to patients in weeks 1, 3, 5, 7, 11, 15, 19 and 23. Patients under treatment included around 60% males and about 38% females and had a mean age of about 37 years. General study results and limits: Vaccination elicited immune responses in roughly 92% of patients. Pseudoprogression showed no apparent link to changes in top peripheral T cell clonotypes.

Indicated time point: week 11, during vaccination. The vaccine gave 300 ug of a 20-mer mutant IDH1 peptide subcutaneously per dose. TCRdb's table, derived via immunoSEQ multiplex PCR, lists solely in-frame clones and lacks some. The sample yields over 95,000 clones, about nine tenths seen once. Concerning this clone itself: The antigen remains unidentified.

CDR1 is SGHRS and CDR2 is YFSETQ in the germline V gene. The CDR3 contains 14 residues. The trim removed 0 bases at V and 5 bases at J, leaving 2 bases unmatched. The sequencing here drew on PBMCs, taken from a glioma patient whose treatment included an IDH1 peptide vaccine. The clonotype originates from a woman in her forties or fifties with glioma. The chain employs TRBV5-1 and TRBJ1-2; 9 bases fit TRBD1. The CDR3 DNA follows: TGCGCCAGCAGCTTGGTTGGACAGGGGTATGGCTACACCTTC. Translation: CASSLVGQGYGYTF. Full variable domain (remainder filled in from reference TRBV5-1 and TRBJ1-2): KAGVTQTPRYLIKTRGQQVTLSCSPISGHRSVSWYQQTPGQGLQFLFEYFSETQRNKGNFPGRFSGRQFSNSRSEMNVSTLELGDSALYLCASSLVGQGYGYTFGSGTRLTVV.